This note documents a single TCR beta chain sequence. Its antigen is not identified. This record belongs to a study of CD8+ T cells in alopecia areata. Study at large: Each day, treated patients took oral tofacitinib twice, at 5 to 10 mg per dose. The SALT score measured affected scalp surface percentage in treated patients.

With 5 bases removed from V and 0 bases from J, the gap between germline ends came to 2 bases. Germline V gives CDR1 DFQATT, CDR2 SNEGSKA (reference sequence). This CDR3 comprises 11 residues. Whole-study findings and limits: Researchers reported that TCR sharing among patients proved less clear than in mice, possibly HLA-linked.

Stated treatment: oral pan-JAK inhibitor, 5-10 mg twice daily. RNA was extracted and reverse transcribed into cDNA as the sequencing template. Profiling relied on immunoSEQ multiplex PCR, and the TCRdb table lists in-frame clones only, not all of them. The sample has some 200,000 clones; more than 45% are singletons. This TCR was recovered from a human donor with alopecia areata. This specimen consisted of CD4+ T cells sorted from blood, obtained at week 4, from a patient treated with tofacitinib. The V gene is TRBV20-1, the J gene TRBJ2-4; D remains unclear. This CDR3 is CSALAKNIQYF. The CDR3 region has the DNA TGCAGTGCTTTAGCCAAAAACATTCAGTACTTC.